The present entry profiles one TCR beta chain with its context. Its antigen is as yet unknown. RNA transcripts provided the source from which TCR beta CDR3 regions were amplified. TCR CDR3 underwent first-round RT-PCR with the HTBI primer set. TCRdb re-called the multiplex PCR reads through MiXCR, storing one row per CDR3 protein. The table includes about 600,000 distinct CDR3 sequences, over 12% detected once. For the diagnoses, clinical symptoms, serum thyroxine and TRAb, thyroid ultrasound and orbital computed tomography were used. The PBMCs studied were ones that came from about 10 ml fresh peripheral blood. The sample comes from a study of T cells in Graves' hyperthyroidism and ophthalmopathy. Whole-study context: Blood was drawn when the patient was first diagnosed and still untreated.

General observations from the study: Most clonotypes expanded in thyroid above 0.001 were likewise present in blood.

The specimen was blood. The receptor was isolated from a woman under 30 with Graves' ophthalmopathy.

The CDR3 nucleotides read TGTGCCAGCAGTTTCCTTTACCTTGGGACTAGCGGGAGGGCCGGGTACAATGAGCAGTTCTTC. Translation gives CASSFLYLGTSGRAGYNEQFF. The chain couples TRBV28 to TRBJ2-1, with 16 bases fitting TRBD2. CDR3 size: 21 residues. From germline, CDR1 is MDHEN and CDR2 SYDVKM. J gave up 4 bases and V 3 bases, and 15 bases lay outside the gene matches.